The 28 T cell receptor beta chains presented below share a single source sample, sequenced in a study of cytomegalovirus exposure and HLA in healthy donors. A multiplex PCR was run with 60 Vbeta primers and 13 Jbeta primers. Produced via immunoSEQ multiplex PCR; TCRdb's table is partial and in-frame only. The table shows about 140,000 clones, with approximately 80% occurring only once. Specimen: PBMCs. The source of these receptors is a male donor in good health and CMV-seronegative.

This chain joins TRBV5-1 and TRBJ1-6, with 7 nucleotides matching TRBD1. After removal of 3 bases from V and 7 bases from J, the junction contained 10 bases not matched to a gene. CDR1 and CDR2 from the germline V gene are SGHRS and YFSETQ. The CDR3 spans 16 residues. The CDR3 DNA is TGCGCCAGCAGCTACCTAGACAGGGACGGAAATTCACCCCTCCACTTT. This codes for CASSYLDRDGNSPLHF.

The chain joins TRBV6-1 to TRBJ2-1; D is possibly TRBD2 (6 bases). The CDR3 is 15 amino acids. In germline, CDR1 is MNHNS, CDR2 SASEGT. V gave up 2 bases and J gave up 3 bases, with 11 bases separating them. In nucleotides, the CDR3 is TGTGCCAGCAGTGAACCGGGACTTGGCTACAATGAGCAGTTCTTC. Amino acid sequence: CASSEPGLGYNEQFF.

The CDR3 sequence: CAGGTESTGELFF. CDR3 nucleotides: TGTGCCGGGGGGACGGAGTCCACCGGGGAGCTGTTTTTT. The chain uses TRBV2 and TRBJ2-2; TRBD2 is a possible D gene (6 bases). CDR1 is SNHLY, CDR2 FYNNEI, per germline. The CDR3 runs to 13 residues. V gave up 11 bases and J gave up 4 bases, with 14 bases separating them. Based on the CDR3 plus reference TRBV2 and TRBJ2-2, the full variable domain is EPEVTQTPSHQVTQMGQEVILRCVPISNHLYFYWYRQILGQKVEFLVSFYNNEISEKSEIFDDQFSVERPDGSNFTLKIRSTKLEDSAMYFCAGGTESTGELFFGEGSRLTVL.

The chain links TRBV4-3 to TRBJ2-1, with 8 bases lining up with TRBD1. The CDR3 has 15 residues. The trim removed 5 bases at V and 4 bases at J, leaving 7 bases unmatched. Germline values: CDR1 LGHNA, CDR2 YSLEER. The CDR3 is CASSIRQGMYNEQFF. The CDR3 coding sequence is TGCGCCAGCAGCATTAGACAGGGGATGTACAATGAGCAGTTCTTC.

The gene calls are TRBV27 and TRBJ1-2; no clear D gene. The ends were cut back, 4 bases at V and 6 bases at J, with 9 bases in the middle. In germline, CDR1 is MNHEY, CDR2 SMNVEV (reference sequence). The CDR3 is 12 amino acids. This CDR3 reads CASSSYRDGYTF. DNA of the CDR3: TGTGCCAGCAGTTCCTATCGGGATGGCTACACCTTC.

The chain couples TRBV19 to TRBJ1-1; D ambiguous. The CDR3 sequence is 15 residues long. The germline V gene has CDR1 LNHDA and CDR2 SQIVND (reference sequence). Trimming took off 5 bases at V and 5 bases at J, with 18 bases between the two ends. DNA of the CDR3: TGTGCCAGTAGTCCAAACTCGGGTCTGAGGACTGAAGCTTTCTTT. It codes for CASSPNSGLRTEAFF.

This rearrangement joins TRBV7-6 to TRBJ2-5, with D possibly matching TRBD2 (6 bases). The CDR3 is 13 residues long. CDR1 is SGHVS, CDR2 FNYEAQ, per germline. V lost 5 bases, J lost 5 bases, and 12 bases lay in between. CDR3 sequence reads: CASSPREVETQYF. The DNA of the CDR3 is TGTGCCAGCAGCCCCAGGGAGGTGGAGACCCAGTACTTC.

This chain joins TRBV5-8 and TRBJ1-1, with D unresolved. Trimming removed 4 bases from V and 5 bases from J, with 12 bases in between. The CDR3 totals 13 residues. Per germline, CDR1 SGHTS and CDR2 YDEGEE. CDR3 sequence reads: CASSKRGVTEAFF. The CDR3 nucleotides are TGTGCCAGCAGCAAACGAGGAGTAACTGAAGCTTTCTTT.

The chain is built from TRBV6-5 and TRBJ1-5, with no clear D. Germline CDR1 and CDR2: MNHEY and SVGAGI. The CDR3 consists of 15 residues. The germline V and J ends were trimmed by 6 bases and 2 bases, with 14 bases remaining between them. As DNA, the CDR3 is TGTGCCAGCAGAACGGCGTCCGCGGGCAATCAGCCCCAGCATTTT. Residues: CASRTASAGNQPQHF.

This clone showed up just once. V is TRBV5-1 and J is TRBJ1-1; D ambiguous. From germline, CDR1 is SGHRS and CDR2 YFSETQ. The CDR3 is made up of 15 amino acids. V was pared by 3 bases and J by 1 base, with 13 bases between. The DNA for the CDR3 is TGCGCCAGCAGCTCATCTCCCAACGGGAACACTGAAGCTTTCTTT. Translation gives CASSSSPNGNTEAFF.

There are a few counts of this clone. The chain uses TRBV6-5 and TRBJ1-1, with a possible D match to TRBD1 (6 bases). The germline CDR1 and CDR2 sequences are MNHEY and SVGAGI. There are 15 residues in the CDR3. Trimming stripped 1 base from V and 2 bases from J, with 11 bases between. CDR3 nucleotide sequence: TGTGCCAGCAGTTACTTCTCCAGGGGAAACACTGAAGCTTTCTTT. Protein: CASSYFSRGNTEAFF.

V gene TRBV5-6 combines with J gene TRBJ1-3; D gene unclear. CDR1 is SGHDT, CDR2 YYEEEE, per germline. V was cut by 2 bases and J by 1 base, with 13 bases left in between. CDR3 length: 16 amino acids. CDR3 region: CASSFSGRRSGNTIYF. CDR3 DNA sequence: TGTGCCAGCAGCTTTTCTGGGAGGAGGTCTGGAAACACCATATATTTT. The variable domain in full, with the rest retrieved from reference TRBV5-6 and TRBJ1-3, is DAGVTQSPTHLIKTRGQQVTLRCSPKSGHDTVSWYQQALGQGPQFIFQYYEEEERQRGNFPDRFSGHQFPNYSSELNVNALLLGDSALYLCASSFSGRRSGNTIYFGEGSWLTVV.

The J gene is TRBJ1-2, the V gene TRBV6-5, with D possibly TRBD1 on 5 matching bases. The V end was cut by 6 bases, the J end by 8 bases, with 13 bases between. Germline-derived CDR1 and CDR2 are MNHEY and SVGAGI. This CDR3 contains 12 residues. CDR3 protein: CASRGGVGGYTF. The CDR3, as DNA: TGTGCCAGCAGGGGGGGAGTGGGCGGCTACACCTTC.

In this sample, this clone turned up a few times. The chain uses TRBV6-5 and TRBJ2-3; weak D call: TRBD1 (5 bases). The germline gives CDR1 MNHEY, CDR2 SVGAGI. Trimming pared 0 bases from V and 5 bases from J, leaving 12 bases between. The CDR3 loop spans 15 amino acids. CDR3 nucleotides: TGTGCCAGCAGTTACTCTCCAGGGATGATAGATACGCAGTATTTT. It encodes CASSYSPGMIDTQYF.

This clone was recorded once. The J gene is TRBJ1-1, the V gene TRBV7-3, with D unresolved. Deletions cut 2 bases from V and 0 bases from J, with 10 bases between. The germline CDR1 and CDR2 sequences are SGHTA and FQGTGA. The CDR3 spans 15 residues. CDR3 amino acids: CASSLGAAMNTEAFF. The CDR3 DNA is TGTGCCAGCAGCTTAGGAGCGGCAATGAACACTGAAGCTTTCTTT.

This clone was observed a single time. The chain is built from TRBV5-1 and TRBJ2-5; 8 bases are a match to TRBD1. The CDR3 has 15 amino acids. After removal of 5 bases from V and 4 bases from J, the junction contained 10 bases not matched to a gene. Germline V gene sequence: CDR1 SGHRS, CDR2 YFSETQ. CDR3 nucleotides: TGCGCCAGCAGTTCAACAGGGGGTTCTCGAGAGACCCAGTACTTC. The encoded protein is CASSSTGGSRETQYF.

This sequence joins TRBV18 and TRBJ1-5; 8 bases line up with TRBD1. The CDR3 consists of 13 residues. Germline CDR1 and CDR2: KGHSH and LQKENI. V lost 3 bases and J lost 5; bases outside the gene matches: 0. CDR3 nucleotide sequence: TGTGCCAGCTCACCGACAGGGGATCAGCCCCAGCATTTT. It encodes CASSPTGDQPQHF.

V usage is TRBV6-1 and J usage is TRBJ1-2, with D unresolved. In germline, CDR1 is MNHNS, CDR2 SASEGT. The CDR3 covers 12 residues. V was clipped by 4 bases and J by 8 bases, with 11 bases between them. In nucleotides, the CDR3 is TGTGCCAGCAGTGGGCCCAGTTCGGGCTACACCTTC. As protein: CASSGPSSGYTF.

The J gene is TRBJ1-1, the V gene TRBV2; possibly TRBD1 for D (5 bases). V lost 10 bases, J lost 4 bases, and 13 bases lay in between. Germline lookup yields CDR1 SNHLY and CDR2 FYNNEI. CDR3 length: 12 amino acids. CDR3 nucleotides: TGTGCCACCAGAGACAGTCCCACTGAAGCTTTCTTT. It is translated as CATRDSPTEAFF.

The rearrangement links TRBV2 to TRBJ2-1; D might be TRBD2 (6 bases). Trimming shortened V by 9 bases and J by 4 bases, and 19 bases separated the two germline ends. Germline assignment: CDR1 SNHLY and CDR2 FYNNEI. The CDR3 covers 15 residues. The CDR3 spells CARASDGGSYNEQFF. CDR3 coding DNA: TGTGCCAGGGCTTCGGATGGGGGGTCTTACAATGAGCAGTTCTTC.

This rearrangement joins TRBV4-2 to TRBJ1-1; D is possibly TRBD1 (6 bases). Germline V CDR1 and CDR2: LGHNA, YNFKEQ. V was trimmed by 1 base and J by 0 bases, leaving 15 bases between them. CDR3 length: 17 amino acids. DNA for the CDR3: TGTGCCAGCAGCCAAGGGACCGGACAGAGGATGAACACTGAAGCTTTCTTT. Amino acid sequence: CASSQGTGQRMNTEAFF.

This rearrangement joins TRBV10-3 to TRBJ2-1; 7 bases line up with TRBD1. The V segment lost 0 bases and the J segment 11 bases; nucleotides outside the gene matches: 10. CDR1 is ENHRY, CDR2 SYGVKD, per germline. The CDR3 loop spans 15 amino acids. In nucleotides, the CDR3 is TGTGCCATCAGTGAGTCACAACAGGGGAGAATGAAGCAGTTCTTC. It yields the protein CAISESQQGRMKQFF.

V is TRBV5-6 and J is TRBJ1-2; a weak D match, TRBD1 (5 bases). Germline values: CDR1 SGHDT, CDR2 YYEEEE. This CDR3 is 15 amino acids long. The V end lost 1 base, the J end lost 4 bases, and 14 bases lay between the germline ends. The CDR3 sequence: CASSLRLTVSYGYTF. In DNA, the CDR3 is TGTGCCAGCAGCTTGAGGCTGACAGTTAGCTATGGCTACACCTTC.

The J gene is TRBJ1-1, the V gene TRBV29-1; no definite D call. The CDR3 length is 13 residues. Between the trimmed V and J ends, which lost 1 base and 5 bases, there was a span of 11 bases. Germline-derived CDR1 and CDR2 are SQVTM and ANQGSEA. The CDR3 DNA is TGCAGCGTTGAAGGTAGGACGGGGACTGAAGCTTTCTTT. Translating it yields CSVEGRTGTEAFF. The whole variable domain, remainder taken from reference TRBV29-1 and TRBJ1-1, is SAVISQKPSRDICQRGTSLTIQCQVDSQVTMMFWYRQQPGQSLTLIATANQGSEATYESGFVIDKFPISRPNLTFSTLTVSNMSPEDSSIYLCSVEGRTGTEAFFGQGTRLTVV.

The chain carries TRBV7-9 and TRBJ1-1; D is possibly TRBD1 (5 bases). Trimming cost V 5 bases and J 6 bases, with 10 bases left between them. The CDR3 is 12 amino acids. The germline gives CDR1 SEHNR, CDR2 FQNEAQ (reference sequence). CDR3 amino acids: CASSPARAEAFF. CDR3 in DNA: TGTGCCAGCAGCCCGGCCAGGGCTGAAGCTTTCTTT.

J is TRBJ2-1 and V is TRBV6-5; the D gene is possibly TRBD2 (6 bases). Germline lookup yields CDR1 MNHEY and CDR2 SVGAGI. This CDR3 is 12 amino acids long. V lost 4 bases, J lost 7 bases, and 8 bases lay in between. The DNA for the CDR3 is TGTGCCAGCAGTTCGACTAGTAATGAGCAGTTCTTC. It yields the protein CASSSTSNEQFF.

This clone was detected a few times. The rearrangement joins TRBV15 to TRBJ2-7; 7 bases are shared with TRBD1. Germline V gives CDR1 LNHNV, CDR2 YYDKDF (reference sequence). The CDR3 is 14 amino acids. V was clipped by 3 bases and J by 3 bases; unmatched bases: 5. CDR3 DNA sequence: TGTGCCACCAGCAGGGGCCCAGGGGGCTACGAGCAGTACTTC. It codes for CATSRGPGGYEQYF.

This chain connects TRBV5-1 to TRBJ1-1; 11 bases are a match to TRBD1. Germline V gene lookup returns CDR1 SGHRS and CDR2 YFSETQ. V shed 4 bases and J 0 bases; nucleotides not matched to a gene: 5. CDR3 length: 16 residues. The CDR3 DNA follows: TGCGCCAGCAGCCTCGGGACAGGGGGGATGAACACTGAAGCTTTCTTT. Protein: CASSLGTGGMNTEAFF.